The next 21 T cell receptor beta chains were all read from a single sample in a study of T cells in women clearing cervical HPV infection. The method was immunoSEQ multiplex PCR; TCRdb's version includes in-frame clones alone and lacks a portion of them. The listing records more than 40,000 clones. Material: blood buffy coat. The receptors shown here come from a woman between 18 and 70 years old with a cervical HPV16 infection that either progressed to CIN3+ or cleared (not recorded which).

With respect to this clone: The read ends 3 residues before the CDR3 terminus; that terminus is restored from the germline J gene. This chain connects TRBV5-1 to TRBJ1-1; D gene uncertain. Germline loops: CDR1 SGHRS, CDR2 YFSETQ. The V gene lost 0 bases and the J gene lost 1 base, with 7 bases spanning the gap. CDR3 size: 14 residues. The CDR3 loop is CASSLGLANTEAFF. The CDR3 DNA, read in part, is TGCGCCAGCAGCTTGGGTCTGGCGAACACTGAA. Looking up the rest from reference TRBV5-1 and TRBJ1-1 gives the full variable domain: KAGVTQTPRYLIKTRGQQVTLSCSPISGHRSVSWYQQTPGQGLQFLFEYFSETQRNKGNFPGRFSGRQFSNSRSEMNVSTLELGDSALYLCASSLGLANTEAFFGQGTRLTVV.

Turning to this clone: Read sequence stops 3 residues before the CDR3 end, and the germline J gene provides the missing end. This rearrangement joins TRBV18 to TRBJ1-2; D perhaps matches TRBD1 (6 bases). The CDR3 has 18 residues. Looked up from germline, CDR1 is KGHSH and CDR2 is LQKENI. This CDR3 reads CASSRNGQLQSSYNDYTF. Incomplete CDR3 DNA: TGTGCCAGCTCACGTAATGGACAGTTGCAAAGCTCCTACAATGAC.

A word on this clone: The observed sequence ends 3 residues before the CDR3 terminus, with the missing tail filled in from the germline J gene. The V call is TRBV19, the J call TRBJ2-2; D is perhaps TRBD2 (6 bases). Trimming removed 9 bases from V and 0 bases from J, with 11 bases in between. Germline V gene data show CDR1 as LNHDA and CDR2 as SQIVND (reference sequence). This CDR3 comprises 14 residues. CDR3 DNA, as far as it was read: TGTGCCAGCGGCGGGGTTTCGAACACCGGGGAG. As protein: CASGGVSNTGE. The whole CDR3 reads CASGGVSNTGELFF.

On this clone itself: The CDR3 end lies 3 residues beyond the end of the read and is filled in from the germline J gene. The gene calls are TRBV7-2 and TRBJ1-2, with D possibly matching TRBD1 (5 bases). The CDR3 sequence is 15 residues long. Germline CDR1 SGHTA, CDR2 FQGNSA. CDR3 DNA, as far as it was read: TGTGCCAGCAGCGAGCGGGGGACGAGCTCCTACGAC. Its translation: CASSERGTSSYD. The complete CDR3 reads CASSERGTSSYDYTF.

To note about this clone: The CDR3 is cut off 3 residues early in the read; its end comes from the germline J gene. The chain has TRBV7-7 and TRBJ1-1; the D is unclear. In germline, CDR1 is SSHAT, CDR2 FNYEAQ (reference sequence). The CDR3 is 13 residues long. Trimming removed 5 bases at V and 2 bases at J, with 9 bases between. The CDR3 is CASSQDTNTEAFF. Incomplete CDR3 DNA: TGTGCCAGCAGCCAAGACACCAACACTGAA.

A word on this clone: The CDR3 goes on 3 residues after the read ends, and that part is filled in from the germline J gene. The chain uses TRBV10-3 and TRBJ2-7, with 8 bases aligning to TRBD2. The ends lost 7 bases at V and 3 bases at J; junction bases unmatched: 8. The CDR3 length is 14 residues. Germline CDR1 is ENHRY and CDR2 is SYGVKD. The CDR3 here is CAINAAGGNYEQYF. The part of the CDR3 DNA that was read is TGTGCCATCAATGCGGCGGGGGGAAACTACGAG.

Notes on this clone: The CDR3 is cut off 3 residues early in the read; its end comes from the germline J gene. This chain uses TRBV7-2 with TRBJ1-3; D ambiguous. V dropped 5 bases and J dropped 3 bases, with 2 bases sitting between them. Per germline, CDR1 SGHTA and CDR2 FQGNSA. This CDR3 spans 11 amino acids. This CDR3 reads CASSRGNTIYF. The sequenced CDR3 bases are TGTGCCAGCAGCCGTGGAAACACC.

Regarding this clone: The sequence runs out 3 residues before the end of the CDR3; the remainder is reconstructed from the germline J gene. The gene calls are TRBV29-1 and TRBJ2-7, with D tentatively TRBD2 (6 bases). V lost 7 bases and J 0 bases, leaving 22 bases between the germline ends. The CDR3 spans 16 residues. Germline CDR1 reads SQVTM; CDR2 reads ANQGSEA. The CDR3 is CSDYKSGLPNSYEQYF. The sequenced part of the CDR3 DNA is TGCAGCGACTACAAATCGGGACTCCCGAACTCCTACGAG.

The CDR3 protein is CAWSVAGAQVLGTEAFF. The DNA read from the CDR3 is TGTGCCTGGAGTGTGGCGGGGGCGCAGGTCTTAGGCACTGAA. This chain links TRBV30 with TRBJ1-1, with D possibly being TRBD1 (6 bases). With the read ending 3 residues before the CDR3 end, the germline J gene is used to fill in that end. Germline V gene data show CDR1 as GTSNPN and CDR2 as SVGIG (reference sequence). Trimming took off 0 bases at V and 4 bases at J, with 21 bases between the two ends. The CDR3 consists of 17 residues.

Comment on this clone: From the germline J gene comes the end of the CDR3, since the read stops 3 residues before it. The chain combines TRBV6-1 with TRBJ2-3, with 10 positions matching TRBD2. The CDR3 spans 16 residues. The germline CDR1 and CDR2 sequences are MNHNS and SASEGT. CDR3 in amino acids: CASSELSSGGRVAQYF. CDR3 bases read: TGTGCCAGCAGTGAACTCTCTAGCGGGGGTCGGGTTGCG.

Points on this clone: The read is 3 residues too short to cover the CDR3 end, so that end is filled in from the germline J gene. The chain is built from TRBV20-1 and TRBJ1-6; D might be TRBD1 (5 bases). Trimming shortened V by 6 bases and J by 8 bases, and 11 bases separated the two germline ends. CDR1 and CDR2 (germline): DFQATT, SNEGSKA (reference sequence). This CDR3 comprises 12 residues. CDR3 in amino acids: CSAGGSDSPLHF. The CDR3 bases that were read are TGCAGTGCGGGGGGTTCGGATTCACCC.

Of note for this clone: The sequenced fragment ends 3 residues before the CDR3 boundary, so the rest is inferred from the germline J gene. V and J are TRBV10-3 and TRBJ2-3; 10 nucleotides match TRBD1. CDR1 and CDR2 (germline): ENHRY, SYGVKD. This CDR3 has 15 amino acids. V was clipped by 6 bases and J by 1 base; unmatched bases: 4. CDR3 region: CAIRSGTGGTDTQYF. The DNA read from the CDR3 is TGTGCCATCAGGTCCGGGACAGGGGGCACAGATACG.

Concerning this clone itself: The read terminates 3 residues ahead of where the CDR3 ends, so the germline J gene completes it. V is TRBV5-1 and J is TRBJ2-7, with TRBD1 matching over 7 bases. CDR1 is SGHRS, CDR2 YFSETQ, per germline. V lost 6 bases to trimming and J lost 3 bases; unmatched junction nucleotides: 15. The CDR3 is 16 residues long. The CDR3 loop is CASTTGPGRGHYEQYF. The CDR3 DNA, read in part, is TGCGCCAGCACCACCGGGCCGGGTAGGGGGCACTACGAG.

A remark on this clone: The DNA ends 3 residues before the CDR3 does, and the rest of the CDR3 is filled in from the germline J gene. The genes are TRBV7-3 and TRBJ2-7; the match to TRBD2 covers 10 bases. The ends lost 6 bases at V and 3 bases at J; junction bases unmatched: 2. The CDR3 is 13 residues long. The germline gives CDR1 SGHTA, CDR2 FQGTGA. The sequenced CDR3 bases are TGTGCCAGCAGTCGGACTAGCGGCTACGAG. Amino acids: CASSRTSGYE. The complete CDR3 sequence is CASSRTSGYEQYF.

Details on this clone: Read sequence stops 3 residues before the CDR3 end, and the germline J gene provides the missing end. The chain carries TRBV7-3 and TRBJ2-1; D is perhaps TRBD2 (5 bases). Per germline, CDR1 SGHTA and CDR2 FQGTGA. The CDR3 loop spans 17 amino acids. The V gene lost 4 bases and the J gene lost 0 bases, with 16 bases spanning the gap. CDR3 in amino acids: CASSSHGSGNSYNEQFF. CDR3 bases read: TGTGCCAGCAGCTCCCATGGAAGCGGAAACTCCTACAATGAG.

As for this clone: With the read ending 3 residues before the CDR3 end, the germline J gene is used to fill in that end. The genes are TRBV19 and TRBJ1-2; D gene unclear. Germline loops: CDR1 LNHDA, CDR2 SQIVND (reference sequence). There are 15 residues in the CDR3. The CDR3 sequence: CATSPSGSMTGDYTF. The CDR3 bases that were read are TGTGCCACCAGCCCTTCCGGGTCCATGACCGGGGAC.

As concerns this clone: The read is 3 residues too short to cover the CDR3 end, so that end is filled in from the germline J gene. The J gene is TRBJ2-2, the V gene TRBV28, with 8 bases lining up with TRBD1. This CDR3 comprises 16 residues. J gave up 5 bases and V 9 bases, and 14 bases lay outside the gene matches. Germline CDR1 is MDHEN and CDR2 is SYDVKM. CDR3 amino acids: CASYPGQAPGTGELFF. The DNA read from the CDR3 is TGTGCCAGTTATCCGGGACAGGCCCCGGGAACCGGGGAG.

With regard to this clone: The read ends 3 residues shy of where the CDR3 ends; the end is completed using the germline J gene. The gene calls are TRBV7-9 and TRBJ1-2; TRBD1 might be the D (6 bases). Germline loops: CDR1 SEHNR, CDR2 FQNEAQ (reference sequence). CDR3 length: 13 amino acids. CDR3 loop: CASSKTGLNDYTF. The sequenced CDR3 bases are TGTGCCAGCAGCAAAACAGGGTTGAATGAC.

Concerning this clone: Coverage ceases 3 residues before the CDR3 finishes, and the germline J gene fills in the end. This rearrangement joins TRBV7-6 to TRBJ2-3; D might be TRBD1 (6 bases). Germline lookup yields CDR1 SGHVS and CDR2 FNYEAQ. The CDR3 consists of 14 residues. V lost 5 bases, J lost 4 bases, and 13 bases lay in between. The CDR3 region is CASSRGQPPDTQYF. Partial CDR3 DNA: TGTGCCAGCAGCCGCGGACAGCCCCCAGATACG.

As regards this clone: The read terminates 3 residues before the CDR3 end, so the remaining end is supplied by the germline J gene. Different DNA sequences within this sample yield the same CDR3. The chain has TRBV18 and TRBJ1-3; tentative D call: TRBD1 (6 bases). The CDR3 is 14 amino acids. Trimming stripped 8 bases from V and 4 bases from J, with 15 bases between. Per the germline V gene, CDR1 is KGHSH and CDR2 is LQKENI. Partial CDR3 DNA: TGTGCCAGCCAACAGGGAGCAGTGGGAAACACC. Translated: CASQQGAVGNT. The entire CDR3 protein is CASQQGAVGNTIYF.

A word on this clone: The CDR3 goes on 3 residues after the read ends, and that part is filled in from the germline J gene. The J gene is TRBJ1-4, the V gene TRBV19, with no clear D. V gave up 5 bases and J gave up 8 bases, with 12 bases separating them. The CDR3 totals 13 residues. Per germline, CDR1 LNHDA and CDR2 SQIVND (reference sequence). The CDR3 reads CASSPQSGEKLFF. CDR3 bases read: TGTGCCAGTAGTCCGCAGAGTGGCGAAAAA. Using reference TRBV19 and TRBJ1-4 for the parts outside the CDR3, the full variable domain is DGGITQSPKYLFRKEGQNVTLSCEQNLNHDAMYWYRQDPGQGLRLIYYSQIVNDFQKGDIAEGYSVSREKKESFPLTVTSAQKNPTAFYLCASSPQSGEKLFFGSGTQLSVL.